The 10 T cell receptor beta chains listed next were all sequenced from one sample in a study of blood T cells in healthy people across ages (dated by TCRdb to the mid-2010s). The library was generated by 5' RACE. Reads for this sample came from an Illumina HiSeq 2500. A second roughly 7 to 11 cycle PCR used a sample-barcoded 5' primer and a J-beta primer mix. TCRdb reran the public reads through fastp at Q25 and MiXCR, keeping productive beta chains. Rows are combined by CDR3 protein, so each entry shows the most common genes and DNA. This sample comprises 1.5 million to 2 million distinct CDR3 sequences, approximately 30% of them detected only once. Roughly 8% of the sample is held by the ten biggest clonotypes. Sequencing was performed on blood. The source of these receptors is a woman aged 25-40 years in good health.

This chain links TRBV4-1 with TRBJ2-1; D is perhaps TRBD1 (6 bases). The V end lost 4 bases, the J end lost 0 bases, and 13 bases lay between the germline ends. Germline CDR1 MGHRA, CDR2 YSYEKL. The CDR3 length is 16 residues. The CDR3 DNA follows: TGCGCCAGCAGCCCCTTCCTACAGGGCTCCTACAATGAGCAGTTCTTC. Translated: CASSPFLQGSYNEQFF.

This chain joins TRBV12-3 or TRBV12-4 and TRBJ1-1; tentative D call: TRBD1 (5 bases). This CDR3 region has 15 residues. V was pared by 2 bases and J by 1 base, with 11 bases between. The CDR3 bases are TGTGCCAGCAGTTTAAATCCAGGACAGAACACTGAAGCTTTCTTT. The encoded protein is CASSLNPGQNTEAFF.

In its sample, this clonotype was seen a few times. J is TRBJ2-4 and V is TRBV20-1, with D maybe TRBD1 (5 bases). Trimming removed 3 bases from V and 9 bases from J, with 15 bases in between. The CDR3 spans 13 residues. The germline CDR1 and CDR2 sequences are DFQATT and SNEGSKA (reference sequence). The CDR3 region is CSARKGFQGIQYF. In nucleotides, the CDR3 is TGCAGTGCTAGGAAGGGATTTCAGGGCATTCAGTACTTC.

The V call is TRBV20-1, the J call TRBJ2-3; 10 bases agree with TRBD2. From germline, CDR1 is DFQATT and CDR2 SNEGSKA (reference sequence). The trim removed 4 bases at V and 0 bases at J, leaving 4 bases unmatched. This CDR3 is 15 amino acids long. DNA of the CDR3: TGCAGTGCTACTCCTAGCGGGAGAAGCACAGATACGCAGTATTTT. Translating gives CSATPSGRSTDTQYF.

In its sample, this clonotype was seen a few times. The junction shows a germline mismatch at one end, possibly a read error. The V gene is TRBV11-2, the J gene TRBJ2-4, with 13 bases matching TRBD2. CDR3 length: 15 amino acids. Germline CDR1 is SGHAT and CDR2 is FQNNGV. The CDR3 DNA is TGTGCTAGCAGCCCTCGACTAGCGGGAGGCCGTATTCAGTACTTC. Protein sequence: CASSPRLAGGRIQYF.

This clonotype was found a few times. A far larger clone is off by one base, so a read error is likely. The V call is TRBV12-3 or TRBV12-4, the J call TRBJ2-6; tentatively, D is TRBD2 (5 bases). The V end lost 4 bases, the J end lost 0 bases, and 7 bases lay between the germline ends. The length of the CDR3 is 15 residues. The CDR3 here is CASSYGDSGANVLTF. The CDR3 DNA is TGTGCCAGCAGTTACGGGGACTCTGGGGCCAACGTCCTGACTTTC.

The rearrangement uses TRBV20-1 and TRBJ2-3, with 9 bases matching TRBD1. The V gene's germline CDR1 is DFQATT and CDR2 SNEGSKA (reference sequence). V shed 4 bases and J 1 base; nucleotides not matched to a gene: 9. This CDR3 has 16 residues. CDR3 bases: TGCAGTGCTAAGGCGGGACAGGGCTATGGCACAGATACGCAGTATTTT. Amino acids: CSAKAGQGYGTDTQYF.

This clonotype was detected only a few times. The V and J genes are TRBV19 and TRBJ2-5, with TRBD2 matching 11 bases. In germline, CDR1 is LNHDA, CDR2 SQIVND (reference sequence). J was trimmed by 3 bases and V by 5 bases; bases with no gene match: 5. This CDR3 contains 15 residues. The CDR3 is CASSPRGLAEETQYF. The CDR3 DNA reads TGTGCCAGTAGTCCCCGGGGACTAGCGGAAGAGACCCAGTACTTC.

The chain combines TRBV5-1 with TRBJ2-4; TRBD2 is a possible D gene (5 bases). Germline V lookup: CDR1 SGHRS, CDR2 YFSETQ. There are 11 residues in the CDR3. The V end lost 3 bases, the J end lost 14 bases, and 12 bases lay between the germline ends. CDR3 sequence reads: CASSYSDLEYF. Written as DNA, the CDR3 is TGCGCCAGCAGCTATAGCGACCTTGAGTACTTC.

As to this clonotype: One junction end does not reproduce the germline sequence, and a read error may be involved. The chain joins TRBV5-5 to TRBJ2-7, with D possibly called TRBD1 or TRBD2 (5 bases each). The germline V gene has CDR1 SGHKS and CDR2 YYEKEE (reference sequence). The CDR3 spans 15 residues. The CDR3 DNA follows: TGTGCCAGCAGCTTAGCAGGGACCGTGTACTACGGGCAGTACTTC. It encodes CASSLAGTVYYGQYF.